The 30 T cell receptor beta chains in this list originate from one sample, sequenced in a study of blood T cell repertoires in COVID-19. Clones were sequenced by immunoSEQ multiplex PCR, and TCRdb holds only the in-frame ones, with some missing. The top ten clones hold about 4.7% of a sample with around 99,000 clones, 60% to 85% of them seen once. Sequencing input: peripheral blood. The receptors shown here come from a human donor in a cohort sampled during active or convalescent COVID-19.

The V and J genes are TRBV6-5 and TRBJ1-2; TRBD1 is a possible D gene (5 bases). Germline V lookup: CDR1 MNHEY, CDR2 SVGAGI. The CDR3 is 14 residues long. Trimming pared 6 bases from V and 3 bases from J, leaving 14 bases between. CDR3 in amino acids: CASRARGFYYGYTF. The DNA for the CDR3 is TGTGCCAGCAGGGCCCGGGGGTTCTACTATGGCTACACCTTC.

The CDR3 reads CAILGGTGTGELFF. The CDR3 nucleotides read TGTGCCATCCTGGGAGGGACGGGCACCGGGGAGCTGTTTTTT. The chain links TRBV10-3 to TRBJ2-2; TRBD2 agrees at 7 bases. The CDR3 has 14 amino acids. Trimming took 8 bases from V and 4 from J; bases not matched to a gene: 7. CDR1 is ENHRY and CDR2 is SYGVKD in the germline V gene.

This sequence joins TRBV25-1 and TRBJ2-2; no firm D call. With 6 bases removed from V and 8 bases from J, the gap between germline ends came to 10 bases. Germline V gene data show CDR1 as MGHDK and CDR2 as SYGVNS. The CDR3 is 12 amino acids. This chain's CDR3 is CASRFFEGELFF. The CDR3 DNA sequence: TGTGCCAGCAGGTTTTTCGAGGGGGAGCTGTTTTTT.

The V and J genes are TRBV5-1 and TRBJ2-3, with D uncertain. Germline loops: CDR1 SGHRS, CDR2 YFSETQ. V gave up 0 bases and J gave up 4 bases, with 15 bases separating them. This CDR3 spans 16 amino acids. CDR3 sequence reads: CASSLELVPSADTQYF. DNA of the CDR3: TGCGCCAGCAGCTTGGAACTTGTCCCGTCGGCAGATACGCAGTATTTT.

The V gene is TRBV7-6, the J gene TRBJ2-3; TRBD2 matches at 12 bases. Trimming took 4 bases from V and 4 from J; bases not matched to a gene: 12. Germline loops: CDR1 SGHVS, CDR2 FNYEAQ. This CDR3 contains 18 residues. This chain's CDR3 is CASSSPSGGDQGADTQYF. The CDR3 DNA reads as TGTGCCAGCAGCTCTCCTAGCGGGGGGGATCAAGGTGCAGATACGCAGTATTTT.

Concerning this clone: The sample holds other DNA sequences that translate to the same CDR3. CDR3: CASRGDEKLFF. The CDR3 region has the DNA TGTGCCAGCAGGGGAGATGAAAAACTGTTTTTT. V gene TRBV28 combines with J gene TRBJ1-4; D call uncertain. Germline-derived CDR1 and CDR2 are MDHEN and SYDVKM. Trimming stripped 6 bases from V and 6 bases from J, with 5 bases between. This CDR3 region has 11 residues.

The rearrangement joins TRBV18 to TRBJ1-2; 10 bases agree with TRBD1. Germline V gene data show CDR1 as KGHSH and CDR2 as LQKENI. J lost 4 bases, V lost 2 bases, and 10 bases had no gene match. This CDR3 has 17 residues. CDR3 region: CASSPFPGTGVSYGYTF. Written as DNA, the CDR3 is TGTGCCAGCTCACCATTTCCCGGGACAGGGGTGTCCTATGGCTACACCTTC.

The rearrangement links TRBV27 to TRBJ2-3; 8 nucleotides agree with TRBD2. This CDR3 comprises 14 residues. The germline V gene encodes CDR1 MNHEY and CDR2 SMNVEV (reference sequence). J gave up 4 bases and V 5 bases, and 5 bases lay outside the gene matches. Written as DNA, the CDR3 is TGTGCCAGCAGTAGCGGGAGCAGTGCAGATACGCAGTATTTT. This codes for CASSSGSSADTQYF.

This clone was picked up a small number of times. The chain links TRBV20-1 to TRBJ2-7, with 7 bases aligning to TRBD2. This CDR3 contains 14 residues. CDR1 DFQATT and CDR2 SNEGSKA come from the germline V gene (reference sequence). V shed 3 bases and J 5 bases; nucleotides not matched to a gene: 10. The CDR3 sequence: CSASGRTRSDEQYF. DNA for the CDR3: TGCAGTGCTAGTGGTAGGACTAGGTCCGACGAGCAGTACTTC.

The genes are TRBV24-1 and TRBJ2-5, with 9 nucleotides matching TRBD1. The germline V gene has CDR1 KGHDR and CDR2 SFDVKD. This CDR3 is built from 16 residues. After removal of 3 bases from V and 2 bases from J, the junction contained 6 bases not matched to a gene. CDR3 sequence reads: CATSDVQGALQETQYF. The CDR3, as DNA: TGTGCCACCAGTGATGTACAGGGGGCTCTACAAGAGACCCAGTACTTC.

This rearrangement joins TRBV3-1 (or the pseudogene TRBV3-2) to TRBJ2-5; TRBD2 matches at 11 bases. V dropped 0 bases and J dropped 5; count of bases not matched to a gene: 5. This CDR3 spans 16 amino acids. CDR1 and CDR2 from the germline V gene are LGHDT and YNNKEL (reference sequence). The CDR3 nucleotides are TGTGCCAGCAGCCAAGAACTAGCGGGGGCGGGGGAGACCCAGTACTTC. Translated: CASSQELAGAGETQYF.

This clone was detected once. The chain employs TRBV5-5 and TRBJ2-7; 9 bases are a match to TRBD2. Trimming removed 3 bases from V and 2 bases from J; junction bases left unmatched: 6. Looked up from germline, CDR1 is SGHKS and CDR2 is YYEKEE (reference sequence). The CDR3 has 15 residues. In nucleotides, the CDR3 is TGTGCCAGCAGCTCTCTAGCGGGGAGCACCTACGAGCAGTACTTC. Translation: CASSSLAGSTYEQYF. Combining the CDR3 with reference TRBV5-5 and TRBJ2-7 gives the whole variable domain DAGVTQSPTHLIKTRGQQVTLRCSPISGHKSVSWYQQVLGQGPQFIFQYYEKEERGRGNFPDRFSARQFPNYSSELNVNALLLGDSALYLCASSSLAGSTYEQYFGPGTRLTVT.

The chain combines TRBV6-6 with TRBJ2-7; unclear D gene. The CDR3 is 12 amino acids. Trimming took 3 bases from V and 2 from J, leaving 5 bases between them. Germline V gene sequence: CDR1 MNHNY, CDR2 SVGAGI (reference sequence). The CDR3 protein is CASSYRAYEQYF. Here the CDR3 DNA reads TGTGCCAGCAGTTATCGGGCCTACGAGCAGTACTTC.

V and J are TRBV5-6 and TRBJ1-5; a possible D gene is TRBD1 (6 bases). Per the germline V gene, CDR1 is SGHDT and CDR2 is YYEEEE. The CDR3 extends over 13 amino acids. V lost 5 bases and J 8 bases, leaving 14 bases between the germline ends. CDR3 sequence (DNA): TGTGCCAGCAGTAGGACAGCCAAAGAGCCCCAGCATTTT. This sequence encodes CASSRTAKEPQHF. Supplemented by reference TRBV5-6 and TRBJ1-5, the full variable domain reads DAGVTQSPTHLIKTRGQQVTLRCSPKSGHDTVSWYQQALGQGPQFIFQYYEEEERQRGNFPDRFSGHQFPNYSSELNVNALLLGDSALYLCASSRTAKEPQHFGDGTRLSIL.

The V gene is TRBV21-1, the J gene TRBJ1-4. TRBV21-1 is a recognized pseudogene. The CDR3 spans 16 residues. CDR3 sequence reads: CASSPRTREDGEKLFF. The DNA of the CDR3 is TGTGCCAGCAGCCCCCGGACCCGGGAAGACGGGGAAAAACTGTTTTTT.

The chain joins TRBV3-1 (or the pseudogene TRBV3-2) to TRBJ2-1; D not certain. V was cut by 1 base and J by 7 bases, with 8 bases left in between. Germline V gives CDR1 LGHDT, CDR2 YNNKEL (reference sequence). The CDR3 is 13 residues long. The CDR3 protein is CASSQGLQNEQFF. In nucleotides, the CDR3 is TGTGCCAGCAGCCAAGGGCTTCAGAATGAGCAGTTCTTC.

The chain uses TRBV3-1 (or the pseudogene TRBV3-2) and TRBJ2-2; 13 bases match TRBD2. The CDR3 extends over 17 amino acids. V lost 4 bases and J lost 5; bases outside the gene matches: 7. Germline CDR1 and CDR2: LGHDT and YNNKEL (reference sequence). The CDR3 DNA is TGTGCCAGCAGCCTAACTAGCGGGAGGGCCGGTACCGGGGAGCTGTTTTTT. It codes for CASSLTSGRAGTGELFF.

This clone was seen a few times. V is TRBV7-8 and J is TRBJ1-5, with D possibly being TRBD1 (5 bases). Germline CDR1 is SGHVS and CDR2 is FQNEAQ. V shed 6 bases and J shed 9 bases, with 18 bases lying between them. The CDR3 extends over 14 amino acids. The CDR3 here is CASSHGGEMRPQHF. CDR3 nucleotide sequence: TGTGCCAGCAGTCACGGAGGGGAGATGAGGCCCCAGCATTTT. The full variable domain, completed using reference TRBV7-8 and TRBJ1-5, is GAGVSQSPRYKVAKRGQDVALRCDPISGHVSLFWYQQALGQGPEFLTYFQNEAQLDKSGLPSDRFFAERPEGSVSTLKIQRTQQEDSAVYLCASSHGGEMRPQHFGDGTRLSIL.

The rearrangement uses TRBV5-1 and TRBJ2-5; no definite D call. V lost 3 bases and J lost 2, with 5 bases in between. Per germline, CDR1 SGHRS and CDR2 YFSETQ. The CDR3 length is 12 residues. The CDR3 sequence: CASSWAQETQYF. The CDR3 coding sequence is TGCGCCAGCAGCTGGGCTCAAGAGACCCAGTACTTC. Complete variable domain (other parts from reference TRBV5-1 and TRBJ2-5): KAGVTQTPRYLIKTRGQQVTLSCSPISGHRSVSWYQQTPGQGLQFLFEYFSETQRNKGNFPGRFSGRQFSNSRSEMNVSTLELGDSALYLCASSWAQETQYFGPGTRLLVL.

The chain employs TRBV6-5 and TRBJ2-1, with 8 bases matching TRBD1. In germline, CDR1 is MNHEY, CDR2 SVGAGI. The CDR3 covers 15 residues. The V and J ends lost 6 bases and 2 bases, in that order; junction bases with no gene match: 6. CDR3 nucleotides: TGTGCCAGCAGAAAGGACAGGGCCACCTACAATGAGCAGTTCTTC. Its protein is CASRKDRATYNEQFF.

In DNA form, the CDR3 reads TGCGCCAGCAGCCCCTCTAGCGGTGCTAGCACAGATACGCAGTATTTT. Translation: CASSPSSGASTDTQYF. J is TRBJ2-3 and V is TRBV5-1; 7 bases agree with TRBD2. The CDR3 spans 16 residues. CDR1 is SGHRS and CDR2 is YFSETQ in the germline V gene. The ends lost 4 bases at V and 0 bases at J; junction bases unmatched: 8. Filled out from reference TRBV5-1 and TRBJ2-3, the complete variable domain reads KAGVTQTPRYLIKTRGQQVTLSCSPISGHRSVSWYQQTPGQGLQFLFEYFSETQRNKGNFPGRFSGRQFSNSRSEMNVSTLELGDSALYLCASSPSSGASTDTQYFGPGTRLTVL.

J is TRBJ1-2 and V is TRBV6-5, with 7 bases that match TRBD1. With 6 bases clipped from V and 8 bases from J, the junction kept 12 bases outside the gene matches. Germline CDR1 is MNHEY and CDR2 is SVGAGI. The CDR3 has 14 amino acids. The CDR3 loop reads CASRTGTALSGYTF. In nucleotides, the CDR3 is TGTGCCAGCAGAACAGGGACAGCCTTATCAGGCTACACCTTC.

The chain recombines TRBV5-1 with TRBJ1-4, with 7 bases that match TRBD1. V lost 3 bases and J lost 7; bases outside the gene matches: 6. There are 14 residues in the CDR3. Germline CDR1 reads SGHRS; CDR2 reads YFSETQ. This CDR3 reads CASSSRGFGEKLFF. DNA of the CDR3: TGCGCCAGCAGCTCCAGGGGGTTTGGTGAAAAACTGTTTTTT.

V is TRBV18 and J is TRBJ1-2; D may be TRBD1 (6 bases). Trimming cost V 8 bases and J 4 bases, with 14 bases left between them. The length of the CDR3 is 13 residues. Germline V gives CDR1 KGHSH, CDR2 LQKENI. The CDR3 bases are TGTGCCAGCCAAGCTGGACAGACCTATGGCTACACCTTC. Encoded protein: CASQAGQTYGYTF. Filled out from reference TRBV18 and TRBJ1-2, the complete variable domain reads NAGVMQNPRHLVRRRGQEARLRCSPMKGHSHVYWYRQLPEEGLKFMVYLQKENIIDESGMPKERFSAEFPKEGPSILRIQQVVRGDSAAYFCASQAGQTYGYTFGSGTRLTVV.

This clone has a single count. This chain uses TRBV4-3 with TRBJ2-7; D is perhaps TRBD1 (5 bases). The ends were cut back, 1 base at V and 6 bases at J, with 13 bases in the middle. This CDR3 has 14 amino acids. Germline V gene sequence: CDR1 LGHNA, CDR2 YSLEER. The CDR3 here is CASSQVQERGEQYF. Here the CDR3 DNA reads TGCGCCAGCAGCCAAGTTCAGGAAAGGGGCGAGCAGTACTTC.

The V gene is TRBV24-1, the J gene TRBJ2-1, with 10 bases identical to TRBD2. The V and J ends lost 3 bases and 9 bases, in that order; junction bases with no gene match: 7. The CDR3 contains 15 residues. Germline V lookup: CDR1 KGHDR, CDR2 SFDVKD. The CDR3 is CATSDQSGRALEQFF. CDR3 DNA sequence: TGTGCCACCAGTGATCAGAGCGGGAGGGCCCTTGAGCAGTTCTTC.

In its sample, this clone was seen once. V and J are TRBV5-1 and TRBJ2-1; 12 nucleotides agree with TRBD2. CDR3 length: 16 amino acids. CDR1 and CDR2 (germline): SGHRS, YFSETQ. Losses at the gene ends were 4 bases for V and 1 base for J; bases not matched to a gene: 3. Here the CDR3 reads CASSIGLAGSYNEQFF. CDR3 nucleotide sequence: TGCGCCAGCAGCATAGGACTAGCGGGATCCTACAATGAGCAGTTCTTC.

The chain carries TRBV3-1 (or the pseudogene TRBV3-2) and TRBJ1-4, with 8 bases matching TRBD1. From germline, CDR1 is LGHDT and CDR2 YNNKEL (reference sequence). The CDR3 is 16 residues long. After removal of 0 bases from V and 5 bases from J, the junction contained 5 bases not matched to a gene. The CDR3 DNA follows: TGTGCCAGCAGCCAAGATTCAGGGGGCGGAAATGAAAAACTGTTTTTT. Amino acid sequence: CASSQDSGGGNEKLFF.

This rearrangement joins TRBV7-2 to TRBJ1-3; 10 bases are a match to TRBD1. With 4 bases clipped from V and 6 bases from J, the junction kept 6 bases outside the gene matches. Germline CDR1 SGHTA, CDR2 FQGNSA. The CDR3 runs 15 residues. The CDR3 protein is CASSSPGQGLNTIYF. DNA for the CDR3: TGTGCCAGCAGCTCTCCGGGACAGGGGCTAAACACCATATATTTT.

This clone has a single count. CDR3 amino acids: CASSRDSVAKNIQYF. The DNA of the CDR3 is TGTGCCAGCAGCCGGGACAGCGTAGCCAAAAACATTCAGTACTTC. This chain connects TRBV6-5 to TRBJ2-4; the match to TRBD1 covers 7 bases. The J segment lost 0 bases and the V segment lost 6 bases, leaving 5 bases of the junction unmatched. Germline V CDR1 and CDR2: MNHEY, SVGAGI. CDR3 length: 15 residues.